The rows below give T cell receptor beta chains drawn from one sample of a study of chemoradiotherapy in HPV16-positive cancers. Using immunoSEQ multiplex PCR, the repertoire was profiled, and TCRdb retains in-frame clones only, with some absent. The sample comprises about 7,400 clones, approximately 79% of which are singletons, and 16% rests with the top ten. Sequenced here: tumor tissue, sampled from a patient who underwent chemoradiotherapy. These receptors all stem from a human donor with HPV-associated anogenital cancer. The CDR3 runs from the conserved cysteine through the conserved F or W. A D gene is named only where the DNA matches it firmly. Only some rows state a clone size, as once, few, many or a class for expanded clones.

J gene	D gene	clone size	V gene	CDR3 DNA	CDR3 protein
TRBJ2-6	TRBD1	-	TRBV6-5	TGTGCCAGCAGTGCGACAGGGTCGGGGGCCAACGTCCTGACTTTC	CASSATGSGANVLTF
TRBJ1-4	-	-	TRBV19	TGTGCCAGTAGCCAGGGTGGAACTAATGAAAAACTGTTTTTT	CASSQGGTNEKLFF
TRBJ1-4	TRBD1	-	TRBV18	TGTGCCAGCTCACCACCGGGACAGGGGAATGAAAAACTGTTTTTT	CASSPPGQGNEKLFF
TRBJ1-2	-	few	TRBV6-5	TGTGCCAGCAGTCGGGCCGATAACTATGGCTACACCTTC	CASSRADNYGYTF
TRBJ2-2	-	-	TRBV13	TGTGCCAGCAGCGAGGACGGAACGAACACCGGGGAGCTGTTTTTT	CASSEDGTNTGELFF
TRBJ1-5	TRBD1	few	TRBV19	TGTGCCAGTAACAGGGGAGAATTACAGCCCCAGCATTTT	CASNRGELQPQHF
TRBJ2-1	TRBD2	-	TRBV6-1	TGTGCCAGCAGTCCTAGCGGGGGTTGGAATGAGCAGTTCTTC	CASSPSGGWNEQFF
TRBJ2-1	-	-	TRBV2	TGTGCCACCACTTGGGCTAGAAGGGGCAATGAGCAGTTCTTC	CATTWARRGNEQFF
TRBJ2-1	-	-	TRBV19	TGTGCCAGTTCGGGGTTGCGCTATGAGCAGTTCTTC	CASSGLRYEQFF
TRBJ1-1	-	-	TRBV28	TGTGCCAGCAGTCGTATAACTGAAGCTTTCTTT	CASSRITEAFF
TRBJ1-2	TRBD1	once	TRBV7-3	TGTGCCAGCAGCTTAACGGACAGGGGGTCCCACACCTTC	CASSLTDRGSHTF
TRBJ1-5	-	-	TRBV28	TGTGCCAGCATTACACAGGGAATATGGAATCAGCCCCAGCATTTT	CASITQGIWNQPQHF
TRBJ2-2	TRBD1	-	TRBV27	TGTGCCAGCAGTTTTATGGGACAGGGGGACACCGGGGAGCTGTTTTTT	CASSFMGQGDTGELFF
TRBJ2-7	-	-	TRBV5-8	TGTGCCAGCAGCCCCCTGGGAAGTCCCTACGAGCAGTACTTC	CASSPLGSPYEQYF
TRBJ2-3	TRBD1	-	TRBV5-1	TGCGCCAGCAGCTTGGAAGGGACAGGGGCGAGCACAGATACGCAGTATTTT	CASSLEGTGASTDTQYF
TRBJ2-7	-	-	TRBV25-1	TGTGCCGCCGAACTAAACTACGAGCAGTACTTC	CAAELNYEQYF
TRBJ1-6	-	few	TRBV9	TGTGCCAGCAGCGCGTCGGGGGAGGGTTCACCCCTCCACTTT	CASSASGEGSPLHF
TRBJ2-7	-	-	TRBV2	TGTGCCAGCAGTGGCGGAGTTACCTACGAGCAGTACTTC	CASSGGVTYEQYF
TRBJ2-7	-	-	TRBV7-9	TGTGCCAGCAGCTTAGGAAACAGGGAGTACGAGCAGTACTTC	CASSLGNREYEQYF
TRBJ2-5	TRBD1	-	TRBV6-5	TGTGCCAGCAGTAAGAAGCCGGGACAGGGGGAGACCCAGTACTTC	CASSKKPGQGETQYF